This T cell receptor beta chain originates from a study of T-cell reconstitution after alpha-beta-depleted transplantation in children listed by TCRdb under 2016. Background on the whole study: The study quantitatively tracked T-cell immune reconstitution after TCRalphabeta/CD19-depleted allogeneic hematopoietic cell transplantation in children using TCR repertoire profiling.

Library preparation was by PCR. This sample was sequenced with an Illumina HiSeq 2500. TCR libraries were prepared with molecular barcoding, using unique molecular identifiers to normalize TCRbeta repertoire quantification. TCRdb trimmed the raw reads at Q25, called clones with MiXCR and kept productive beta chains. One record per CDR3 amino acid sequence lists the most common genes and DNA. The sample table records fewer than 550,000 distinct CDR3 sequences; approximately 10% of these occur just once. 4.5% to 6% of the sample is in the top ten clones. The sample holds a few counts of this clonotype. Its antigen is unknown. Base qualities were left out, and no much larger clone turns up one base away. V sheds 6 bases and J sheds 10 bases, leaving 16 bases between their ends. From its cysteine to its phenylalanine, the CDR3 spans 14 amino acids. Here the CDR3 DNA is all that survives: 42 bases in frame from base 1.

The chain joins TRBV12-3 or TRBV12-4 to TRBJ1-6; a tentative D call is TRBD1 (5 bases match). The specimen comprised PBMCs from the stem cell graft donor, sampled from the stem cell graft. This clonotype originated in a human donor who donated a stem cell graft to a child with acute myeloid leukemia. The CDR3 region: CASSYPGGGSPLHF. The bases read TGTGCCAGCAGCTACCCTGGGGGGGGATCACCCCTCCACTTT.